These 11 T cell receptor beta chains came from one sample sequenced in a study of T-cell reconstitution after alpha-beta-depleted transplantation in children. Unique molecular identifiers were incorporated during preparation of the TCRbeta library. In TCRdb, the PCR reads were re-called with MiXCR into one record per CDR3 protein. The table includes about 120,000 distinct CDR3 sequences, about 21% detected once. The input for sequencing was PBMCs, mostly from graft donor cells, taken 180 days after TCRalphabeta/CD19-depleted stem cell transplant. The source is a male patient between 2 and 10 years old who had a stem cell transplant for chronic granulomatous disease, so the T cells may come from the graft donor.

This clonotype has a count of ten or more. The chain recombines TRBV20-1 with TRBJ2-7, with 10 positions matching TRBD2. The CDR3 runs to 15 residues. In germline, CDR1 is DFQATT, CDR2 SNEGSKA (reference sequence). Unmatched junction bases numbered 8, after V lost 3 bases and J lost 3 bases. CDR3 coding DNA: TGCAGTGCTAGTCGCCGAACTAGCGGGAACTACGAGCAGTACTTC. It is translated as CSASRRTSGNYEQYF.

J is TRBJ2-1 and V is TRBV24-1, with TRBD2 matching 9 bases. CDR3 length: 18 residues. CDR1 and CDR2 (germline): KGHDR, SFDVKD. Trimming cost V 5 bases and J 4 bases; bases outside gene matches: 14. CDR3 sequence reads: CATSGGELAGYRYNEQFF. The CDR3 DNA reads as TGTGCCACCAGTGGGGGCGAGCTAGCGGGATATAGGTACAATGAGCAGTTCTTC.

This clonotype turned up a few times. The chain couples TRBV5-4 to TRBJ2-2; D unresolved. This CDR3 contains 13 residues. V lost 4 bases and J 2 bases, leaving 6 bases between the germline ends. CDR1 and CDR2 from the germline V gene are SGHNT and YYREEE (reference sequence). DNA for the CDR3: TGTGCCAGCAGCCCCCATAACACCGGGGAGCTGTTTTTT. Its protein is CASSPHNTGELFF.

This clonotype was observed at least ten times. The J gene is TRBJ2-5, the V gene TRBV2; perhaps TRBD2 as D (5 bases). The germline CDR1 and CDR2 sequences are SNHLY and FYNNEI. CDR3 size: 15 residues. Trimming took off 2 bases at V and 4 bases at J, with 14 bases between the two ends. DNA for the CDR3: TGTGCCAGCAGTGAAACCTCGACTGGGAGAGAGACCCAGTACTTC. It is translated as CASSETSTGRETQYF.

There are many counts of this clonotype. This chain uses TRBV29-1 with TRBJ2-7; possible D gene TRBD1, 5 bases. The V end was cut by 1 base, the J end by 2 bases, with 9 bases between. The CDR3 totals 13 residues. CDR1 is SQVTM and CDR2 is ANQGSEA in the germline V gene. The CDR3 loop is CSVEGRAPYEQYF. In nucleotides, the CDR3 is TGCAGCGTTGAAGGCAGGGCCCCCTACGAGCAGTACTTC.

About this clonotype: A much larger clone is a single base away; this may be a read error. The V gene is TRBV20-1, the J gene TRBJ1-2; D is perhaps TRBD1 (6 bases). CDR3 length: 12 amino acids. The germline gives CDR1 DFQATT, CDR2 SNEGSKA (reference sequence). This chain's CDR3 is CSDRSGGDGYTF. The CDR3 DNA follows: TGCAGTGATAGATCTGGGGGCGATGGCTACACCTTC.

The gene calls are TRBV12-3 or TRBV12-4 and TRBJ1-5; D is possibly TRBD1 (6 bases). Trimming stripped 6 bases from V and 0 bases from J, with 12 bases between. CDR3 size: 15 residues. CDR3 nucleotide sequence: TGTGCCAGCAGACCCCTAGGGGGTAGCAATCAGCCCCAGCATTTT. It codes for CASRPLGGSNQPQHF.

The DNA of the CDR3 is TGCGCCAGCAGCTTTCGACAGGGGGGGGACATGAACACTGAAGCTTTCTTT. Its translation: CASSFRQGGDMNTEAFF. V and J are TRBV5-1 and TRBJ1-1; TRBD1 aligns across 9 bases. CDR1 and CDR2 from the germline V gene are SGHRS and YFSETQ. This CDR3 is 17 amino acids long. V lost 2 bases, J lost 0 bases, and 8 bases stayed unmatched.

The genes are TRBV5-1 and TRBJ2-3, with 11 bases matching TRBD1. CDR3 size: 15 residues. Germline loops: CDR1 SGHRS, CDR2 YFSETQ. Germline trimming cut 4 bases from V and 3 bases from J; bases unmatched to any gene: 4. The CDR3 nucleotides are TGCGCCAGCAGCGTGGGACAGGGGGATACAGATACGCAGTATTTT. It encodes CASSVGQGDTDTQYF.

The J gene is TRBJ2-5, the V gene TRBV20-1, with D unclear. The CDR3 sequence is 12 residues long. From germline, CDR1 is DFQATT and CDR2 SNEGSKA (reference sequence). Deletions cut 6 bases from V and 5 bases from J, with 13 bases between. Here the CDR3 reads CSARGHQETQYF. CDR3 coding DNA: TGCAGTGCCCGTGGCCATCAGGAGACCCAGTACTTC.

In its sample, this clonotype was seen many times. The V gene is TRBV7-9, the J gene TRBJ2-1; 10 bases map to TRBD1. The germline V gene has CDR1 SEHNR and CDR2 FQNEAQ (reference sequence). Trimming took 4 bases from V and 5 from J; bases not matched to a gene: 8. This CDR3 has 16 residues. CDR3 in DNA: TGTGCCAGCAGCTCCCCAGGGACAGGGGTCAACAATGAGCAGTTCTTC. It yields the protein CASSSPGTGVNNEQFF.